This T cell receptor (beta chain) was sequenced for a study of beta chain features in type 1 diabetes. Study outcomes and limitations: Moderately but significantly shorter TCRB CDR3s were found in Type 1 diabetes patients in all four CD4+ subsets.

This clone was picked up a small number of times. Its antigen is unidentified. The CDR3 covers 14 residues. Germline V gene lookup returns CDR1 SQVTM and CDR2 ANQGSEA. Trimming removed 5 bases from V and 0 bases from J, with 10 bases in between. The isolated RNA, all of it, was reverse transcribed, so expressed TCRB transcripts were what got sequenced. The data were produced by immunoSEQ multiplex PCR, yet TCRdb's version contains in-frame clones alone and is incomplete. The top ten clones hold 0.03% to 0.04% of a sample with 500,000 to 850,000 clones, roughly 13% of them seen once. This clonotype originated in a man between 18 and 35 years old with type 1 diabetes. Sequenced input: naive CD4+ T cells from blood. The chain is built from TRBV29-1 and TRBJ2-2, with D uncertain. This CDR3 is CSVQDGSNTGELFF. CDR3 coding DNA: TGCAGCGTTCAGGACGGATCGAACACCGGGGAGCTGTTTTTT.